This T cell receptor (beta chain) came from a study of Graves' ophthalmopathy and Graves' hyperthyroidism. Study as a whole: Hyperthyroidism counted as stable given no ophthalmopathy within 18 months of follow-up. Notes on the study in general: In separating ophthalmopathy from stable hyperthyroidism, a 13-signature model achieved nearly 90% sensitivity and 70% to 83% specificity.

CDR3 regions of TCR beta were amplified from RNA transcripts. HTBI-primed first-round RT-PCR preceded second-round multiplex PCR. TCRdb independently ran MiXCR on the multiplex PCR reads; one entry per CDR3 protein. The sample contains approximately 540,000 distinct CDR3 sequences, about 35% of which appear only once. A remark on this clonotype: The antigen is not known.

With V trimmed by 6 bases and J by 0 bases, 5 bases remained unmatched. Germline CDR1 and CDR2: SEHNR and FQNEAQ (reference sequence). CDR3 length: 16 amino acids. The rearrangement joins TRBV7-9 to TRBJ2-6; 7 bases map to TRBD1. What was sequenced was peripheral blood or thyroid tissue (not recorded which). The TCR was taken from an adult man with Graves' hyperthyroidism. The CDR3 reads CASRGGFSSGANVLTF. The CDR3 DNA follows: TGTGCCAGCAGAGGGGGCTTCAGCTCTGGGGCCAACGTCCTGACTTTC.